These 31 T cell receptor beta chains share one sample of origin, sequenced in a study of T cell changes during pregnancy in multiple sclerosis (dated by TCRdb to between 2019 and 2020). Library preparation employed the immunoSEQ multiplex PCR assay. TCRdb's version of the immuneACCESS table is confined to in-frame rearrangements and falls short of the full clone set. An unresolved V gene accounts for under half of the shortfall where checked; the remainder is of unknown origin. The sample records approximately 21,000 clones, around four fifths of which are singletons. 15% to 17% of the sample is held by the ten biggest clonotypes. The sequencing here drew on CD8+ T cells from peripheral blood mononuclear cells, taken in the first trimester of pregnancy. Every receptor here comes from a female donor in good health, enrolled as a control in a pregnancy study.

This clone was observed a handful of times. The V and J genes are TRBV9 and TRBJ1-1; D is perhaps TRBD1 (6 bases). The CDR3 length is 15 residues. V lost 1 base, J lost 0 bases, and 10 bases lay in between. Germline lookup yields CDR1 SGDLS and CDR2 YYNGEE. The CDR3 region is CASSVKGDMNTEAFF. DNA of the CDR3: TGTGCCAGCAGCGTAAAGGGGGACATGAACACTGAAGCTTTCTTT.

The CDR3, as DNA: TGTGCCAGCCCGAAGGGGGGGTCGAGTGAAGACGAGCAGTACTTC. Protein sequence: CASPKGGSSEDEQYF. The genes are TRBV21-1 and TRBJ2-7; the table's D gene call, TRBD2, was not cross checked with the DNA. TRBV21-1 is labeled a pseudogene. The CDR3 has 15 residues.

V is TRBV4-1 and J is TRBJ1-2; 7 nucleotides align to TRBD1. Per germline, CDR1 MGHRA and CDR2 YSYEKL. This CDR3 region has 16 residues. V gave up 0 bases and J gave up 2 bases; unmatched junction bases: 6. CDR3 coding DNA: TGCGCCAGCAGCCAAGATCCGACAGGGTTAAACTATGGCTACACCTTC. This gives the protein CASSQDPTGLNYGYTF.

The chain combines TRBV6-1 with TRBJ2-3; a possible D gene is TRBD2 (7 bases). Germline V gene data show CDR1 as MNHNS and CDR2 as SASEGT. The V and J ends lost 1 base and 1 base respectively, with 12 bases between them. This CDR3 region has 16 residues. The CDR3 region is CASSEVRGAGTDTQYF. The CDR3 region has the DNA TGTGCCAGCAGTGAAGTACGGGGGGCCGGCACAGATACGCAGTATTTT.

The V call is TRBV30, the J call TRBJ2-1; a possible D gene is TRBD2 (7 bases). The CDR3 sequence is 14 residues long. CDR1 and CDR2 from the germline V gene are GTSNPN and SVGIG (reference sequence). Trimming removed 1 base from V and 6 bases from J, with 13 bases in between. This chain's CDR3 is CAWSGLGGGNEQFF. For the CDR3, the DNA is TGTGCCTGGAGTGGACTAGGGGGGGGCAATGAGCAGTTCTTC.

V and J are TRBV28 and TRBJ2-2, with TRBD1 matching 8 bases. The CDR3 loop spans 18 amino acids. The V gene's germline CDR1 is MDHEN and CDR2 SYDVKM. After removal of 2 bases from V and 7 bases from J, the junction contained 15 bases not matched to a gene. This CDR3 reads CASSLRPPGYRGNGELFF. For the CDR3, the DNA is TGTGCCAGCAGTTTACGGCCCCCCGGGTACAGGGGGAACGGGGAGCTGTTTTTT.

The chain has TRBV6-4 and TRBJ2-3, with a weak D call TRBD1 (6 bases). Trimming pared 5 bases from V and 3 bases from J, leaving 15 bases between. The CDR3 is 15 amino acids. CDR1 and CDR2 from the germline V gene are MRHNA and SNTAGT. CDR3 amino acids: CASSPDAGVTDTQYF. CDR3 DNA sequence: TGTGCCAGCAGTCCCGATGCAGGGGTGACAGATACGCAGTATTTT.

The V and J genes are TRBV2 and TRBJ1-2; D is unclear. The CDR3 length is 13 residues. V shed 4 bases and J shed 4 bases, with 10 bases lying between them. Per germline, CDR1 SNHLY and CDR2 FYNNEI. DNA of the CDR3: TGTGCCAGCAGTGTGTGGAGCCGCTATGGCTACACCTTC. It translates to CASSVWSRYGYTF.

CDR3 sequence (DNA): TGTGCCAGCAGTGACAAGGAGGATGAGCAGTTCTTC. Protein: CASSDKEDEQFF. J is TRBJ2-1 and V is TRBV6-4, with D perhaps TRBD2 (5 bases). CDR1 and CDR2 (germline): MRHNA, SNTAGT. V was trimmed by 2 bases and J by 8 bases, leaving 7 bases between them. CDR3 length: 12 amino acids.

The V and J genes are TRBV7-2 and TRBJ2-3; D gene ambiguous. The CDR3 runs 14 residues. The germline V gene encodes CDR1 SGHTA and CDR2 FQGNSA. Trimming cost V 3 bases and J 3 bases, with 10 bases left between them. In nucleotides, the CDR3 is TGTGCCAGCAGCTTCCAGATTTGGACAGATACGCAGTATTTT. Translated: CASSFQIWTDTQYF.

The genes are TRBV4-2 and TRBJ2-2, with 7 nucleotides matching TRBD1. The CDR3 is made up of 17 amino acids. CDR1 and CDR2 (germline): LGHNA, YNFKEQ. With V trimmed by 5 bases and J by 1 base, 10 bases remained unmatched. CDR3: CASSSMMDRLNTGELFF. The DNA for the CDR3 is TGTGCCAGCAGCAGCATGATGGACAGGTTGAACACCGGGGAGCTGTTTTTT.

The V call is TRBV11-2, the J call TRBJ1-2, with 8 nucleotides matching TRBD1. V was pared by 5 bases and J by 2 bases, with 7 bases of the junction left unmatched. CDR3 length: 15 residues. Germline V gives CDR1 SGHAT, CDR2 FQNNGV. CDR3 nucleotides: TGTGCCAGCAGCCCGCCGGACAGGGCCAACTATGGCTACACCTTC. This translates into CASSPPDRANYGYTF.

The chain combines TRBV11-2 with TRBJ2-1, with 12 bases identical to TRBD2. The CDR3 consists of 18 residues. The V gene's germline CDR1 is SGHAT and CDR2 FQNNGV. The V segment lost 6 bases and the J segment 5 bases; nucleotides outside the gene matches: 14. The CDR3 protein is CASSRSNRLAGVNNEQFF. CDR3 coding DNA: TGTGCCAGCAGTAGAAGTAACAGACTAGCGGGGGTCAACAATGAGCAGTTCTTC. Full variable domain (outside the CDR3, taken from reference TRBV11-2 and TRBJ2-1): EAGVAQSPRYKIIEKRQSVAFWCNPISGHATLYWYQQILGQGPKLLIQFQNNGVVDDSQLPKDRFSAERLKGVDSTLKIQPAKLEDSAVYLCASSRSNRLAGVNNEQFFGPGTRLTVL.

The chain employs TRBV7-2 and TRBJ2-5; 7 bases match TRBD2. J was trimmed by 3 bases and V by 0 bases; bases with no gene match: 1. Germline V gene sequence: CDR1 SGHTA, CDR2 FQGNSA. The CDR3 is 14 amino acids. The CDR3 loop is CASSLAGGEETQYF. The CDR3 nucleotides read TGTGCCAGCAGCTTAGCTGGGGGGGAAGAGACCCAGTACTTC.

The chain employs TRBV7-9 and TRBJ2-3, with 9 bases fitting TRBD2. V lost 5 bases and J lost 8; bases outside the gene matches: 11. The CDR3 spans 15 residues. From germline, CDR1 is SEHNR and CDR2 FQNEAQ (reference sequence). CDR3 amino acids: CASSPPGLARVTQYF. CDR3 sequence (DNA): TGTGCCAGCAGCCCGCCGGGACTAGCTAGGGTTACGCAGTATTTT.

V is TRBV9 and J is TRBJ2-7, with D unresolved. CDR1 SGDLS and CDR2 YYNGEE come from the germline V gene. CDR3 length: 14 amino acids. Deletions cut 0 bases from V and 7 bases from J, with 14 bases between. The CDR3 spells CASSVDGEPVEQYF. The CDR3 DNA is TGTGCCAGCAGCGTAGACGGTGAGCCCGTTGAGCAGTACTTC.

This clone appeared many times. The genes are TRBV11-2 and TRBJ2-5; possibly TRBD1 for D (6 bases). Germline values: CDR1 SGHAT, CDR2 FQNNGV. Between the trimmed V and J ends, which lost 0 bases and 6 bases, there was a span of 11 bases. The CDR3 consists of 14 residues. The CDR3 DNA follows: TGTGCCAGCAGCTTAGAAGGCAGGGGAAAGACCCAGTACTTC. Its protein product is CASSLEGRGKTQYF.

This rearrangement joins TRBV9 to TRBJ1-1, with TRBD1 identical over 7 bases. V shed 3 bases and J 5 bases; nucleotides not matched to a gene: 4. Germline CDR1 reads SGDLS; CDR2 reads YYNGEE. The CDR3 covers 13 residues. In DNA form, the CDR3 reads TGTGCCAGCAGCGCACAGGGGAAAACTGAAGCTTTCTTT. Encoded protein: CASSAQGKTEAFF.

This clone was seen only once. V gene TRBV4-3 combines with J gene TRBJ2-7, with D possibly being TRBD2 (5 bases). With 0 bases removed from V and 0 bases from J, the gap between germline ends came to 15 bases. The CDR3 has 17 amino acids. Germline assignment: CDR1 LGHNA and CDR2 YSLEER. The DNA for the CDR3 is TGCGCCAGCAGCCAAGATCGAGACGGACTTTACTCCTACGAGCAGTACTTC. Protein sequence: CASSQDRDGLYSYEQYF.

The rearrangement joins TRBV20-1 to TRBJ1-1; no reliable D call. V lost 4 bases, J lost 4 bases, and 7 bases lay in between. This CDR3 comprises 11 residues. Germline loops: CDR1 DFQATT, CDR2 SNEGSKA (reference sequence). The CDR3: CSANRATEAFF. In DNA, the CDR3 is TGCAGTGCTAATAGAGCCACTGAAGCTTTCTTT.

The J gene is TRBJ2-6, the V gene TRBV5-4; 8 bases match TRBD1. The CDR3 extends over 18 amino acids. Per germline, CDR1 SGHNT and CDR2 YYREEE (reference sequence). The V segment lost 2 bases and the J segment 0 bases; nucleotides outside the gene matches: 7. CDR3: CASSFPGQAFSGANVLTF. Written as DNA, the CDR3 is TGTGCCAGCAGCTTCCCGGGACAGGCATTCTCTGGGGCCAACGTCCTGACTTTC.

This sequence joins TRBV21-1 and TRBJ2-2; the table's D gene call, TRBD1, was not cross checked with the DNA. TRBV21-1 is shown as a pseudogene. CDR3 length: 16 amino acids. In nucleotides, the CDR3 is TGTGCCAGCAGCAAAGGTCGGACAGCGAACACCGGGGAGCTGTTTTTT. Translation: CASSKGRTANTGELFF.

This clone was recorded only once. V is TRBV7-9 and J is TRBJ1-2, with D tentatively TRBD1 (5 bases). This CDR3 comprises 13 residues. Germline assignment: CDR1 SEHNR and CDR2 FQNEAQ (reference sequence). With 2 bases removed from V and 8 bases from J, the gap between germline ends came to 12 bases. The CDR3 here is CASSLPDSRGYTF. DNA for the CDR3: TGTGCCAGCAGCTTACCTGACAGCCGGGGCTACACCTTC.

In its sample, this clone ranks as medium-sized. The CDR3 nucleotides read TGTGCCAGCAGTGACGGGACTAACACCGGGGAGCTGTTTTTT. Residues: CASSDGTNTGELFF. The V and J genes are TRBV6-4 and TRBJ2-2, with D possibly being TRBD2 (6 bases). Between the trimmed V and J ends, which lost 2 bases and 2 bases, there was a span of 6 bases. CDR1 and CDR2 (germline): MRHNA, SNTAGT. CDR3 length equals 14 residues.

The chain joins TRBV7-8 to TRBJ2-1, with 11 bases lining up with TRBD2. With V trimmed by 5 bases and J by 8 bases, 11 bases remained unmatched. The CDR3 is made up of 16 amino acids. CDR1 SGHVS and CDR2 FQNEAQ come from the germline V gene. The CDR3 loop reads CASSTLSGRGPDEQFF. CDR3 sequence (DNA): TGTGCCAGCAGCACCCTTAGCGGGAGGGGCCCCGATGAGCAGTTCTTC.

The gene calls are TRBV5-6 and TRBJ2-3; 11 positions agree with TRBD2. This CDR3 has 15 residues. Germline V gene lookup returns CDR1 SGHDT and CDR2 YYEEEE. V lost 4 bases, J lost 5 bases, and 6 bases stayed unmatched. The CDR3 is CASSTLAGVGDTQYF. The CDR3 DNA reads as TGTGCCAGCAGCACACTAGCGGGGGTAGGAGATACGCAGTATTTT.

The chain is built from TRBV21-1 and TRBJ2-7; the D call of TRBD2 is as the table states it, not checked on the DNA. TRBV21-1 is listed as a pseudogene. This CDR3 is built from 16 residues. CDR3 DNA: TGTGCCAGCGCTAAAGGGACTAGCGGGCAAACCTACGAGCAGTACTTC. Translated, it gives CASAKGTSGQTYEQYF.

The chain has TRBV9 and TRBJ2-6, with D possibly matching TRBD1 (6 bases). The CDR3 covers 20 residues. Germline V gene data show CDR1 as SGDLS and CDR2 as YYNGEE. The V and J ends lost 6 bases and 2 bases respectively, with 27 bases between them. CDR3 loop: CASTSTGTPIVETGANVLTF. CDR3 in DNA: TGTGCCAGCACCTCTACCGGGACACCAATTGTGGAGACTGGGGCCAACGTCCTGACTTTC.

The rearrangement links TRBV6-5 to TRBJ1-3, with D unclear. Germline V gene lookup returns CDR1 MNHEY and CDR2 SVGAGI. V was clipped by 7 bases and J by 3 bases, with 10 bases between them. The CDR3 totals 13 residues. This CDR3 reads CASTRLNGNTIYF. The CDR3 DNA follows: TGTGCCAGCACCAGACTGAATGGAAACACCATATATTTT.

The rearrangement joins TRBV13 to TRBJ2-1, with 9 bases fitting TRBD2. Trimming cost V 7 bases and J 4 bases; bases outside gene matches: 5. Germline lookup yields CDR1 PRHDT and CDR2 FYEKMQ (reference sequence). CDR3 length: 14 residues. In DNA, the CDR3 is TGTGCCAGCAAAGGGCGGGGGGGTTACAATGAGCAGTTCTTC. Protein: CASKGRGGYNEQFF.

The CDR3 is CASSSAGGPYGYTF. The CDR3 coding sequence is TGTGCCAGCAGTTCGGCAGGGGGCCCCTATGGCTACACCTTC. The chain couples TRBV27 to TRBJ1-2, with TRBD1 matching 8 bases. In germline, CDR1 is MNHEY, CDR2 SMNVEV (reference sequence). The CDR3 extends over 14 amino acids. V shed 4 bases, J shed 4 bases, and the junction held 5 bases outside the gene matches.